The next 22 T cell receptor beta chains were all read from a single sample in a study of blood T cell repertoires in COVID-19 (TCRdb year 2020). To prepare the library, the immunoSEQ multiplex PCR assay was applied. The table was pulled from immuneACCESS by TCRdb, which kept in-frame rearrangements only. Such tables lose some clones; where checked, under half of the loss comes from unresolved V genes, and the rest has no known cause. This sample lists some 220,000 clones; 80% to 90% were detected once. The top ten clonotypes cover approximately 3.4% of the sample. Specimen: PBMCs or T cells enriched from blood (not recorded which). Receptors originate from a woman between 18 and 30 years old in a cohort exposed to, infected with or recovered from COVID-19 (not recorded which).

The CDR3 DNA reads as TGTGCCAGCAGCTTTGGACAGGCCGGGTCTGGGAGGTACTTC. Amino acids: CASSFGQAGSGRYF. This chain uses TRBV3-1 (or the pseudogene TRBV3-2) with TRBJ2-7; 7 bases are shared with TRBD1. The germline V gene has CDR1 LGHDT and CDR2 YNNKEL (reference sequence). V trimming: 5 bases; J trimming: 12 bases; junction bases outside the gene matches: 16. CDR3 size: 14 residues.

This clone was recorded once. CDR3 in DNA: TGTGCCAGCAGTCCCCCCTACAGGGGGAGGGAGGGCTACACCTTC. Encoded protein: CASSPPYRGREGYTF. The V and J genes are TRBV27 and TRBJ1-2, with TRBD1 identical over 8 bases. This CDR3 contains 15 residues. With 5 bases clipped from V and 8 bases from J, the junction kept 13 bases outside the gene matches. The germline gives CDR1 MNHEY, CDR2 SMNVEV (reference sequence).

The chain recombines TRBV24-1 with TRBJ1-2, with D unresolved. CDR3 length: 13 amino acids. With 4 bases removed from V and 3 bases from J, the gap between germline ends came to 8 bases. Looked up from germline, CDR1 is KGHDR and CDR2 is SFDVKD. The CDR3 DNA sequence: TGTGCCACCAGTGACAGGAGGGACTATGGCTACACCTTC. It encodes CATSDRRDYGYTF.

The chain couples TRBV30 to TRBJ2-7; D gene unclear. The V and J ends lost 2 bases and 3 bases respectively, with 8 bases between them. Germline-derived CDR1 and CDR2 are GTSNPN and SVGIG (reference sequence). The CDR3 loop spans 12 amino acids. DNA for the CDR3: TGTGCCTGGAGTCCATTGAGCTACGAGCAGTACTTC. Encoded protein: CAWSPLSYEQYF.

The table lists this clone with a count of one. The rearrangement uses TRBV11-1 and TRBJ2-7, with TRBD2 matching 7 bases. This CDR3 has 13 amino acids. From germline, CDR1 is SGHAT and CDR2 FQDESV (reference sequence). J gave up 4 bases and V 1 base, and 1 base lay outside the gene matches. The CDR3 bases are TGTGCCAGCAGCTTAGAGCGGGAATACGAGCAGTACTTC. Translating it yields CASSLEREYEQYF.

This clone was counted many times. DNA for the CDR3: TGTGCCACCGGGACATCGGGTAATGAAAAACTGTTTTTT. It yields the protein CATGTSGNEKLFF. The chain combines TRBV10-3 with TRBJ1-4; D is perhaps TRBD1 (6 bases). There are 13 residues in the CDR3. Looked up from germline, CDR1 is ENHRY and CDR2 is SYGVKD. Trimming stripped 10 bases from V and 4 bases from J, with 13 bases between.

The V gene is TRBV2, the J gene TRBJ2-5; unclear D gene. Germline CDR1 and CDR2: SNHLY and FYNNEI. Trimming removed 5 bases at V and 1 base at J, with 5 bases between. CDR3 length: 12 residues. CDR3 nucleotide sequence: TGTGCCAGCAGTAACAGCCAAGAGACCCAGTACTTC. Encoded protein: CASSNSQETQYF.

The chain carries TRBV11-1 and TRBJ1-1; D perhaps matches TRBD1 (5 bases). Trimming took 5 bases from V and 1 from J, leaving 17 bases between them. The CDR3 covers 16 residues. Germline lookup yields CDR1 SGHAT and CDR2 FQDESV (reference sequence). The CDR3 DNA is TGTGCCAGCAGCCGCCGCGTGGGGCAAAAGAACACTGAAGCTTTCTTT. Residues: CASSRRVGQKNTEAFF.

Only a few counts were recorded for this clone. The chain employs TRBV7-2 and TRBJ1-6, with TRBD1 matching over 7 bases. Trimming removed 3 bases from V and 6 bases from J; junction bases left unmatched: 5. Germline V gives CDR1 SGHTA, CDR2 FQGNSA. The CDR3 has 15 residues. The CDR3: CASSFRQGGNSPLHF. CDR3 nucleotides: TGTGCCAGCAGCTTCAGACAGGGAGGTAATTCACCCCTCCACTTT.

V gene TRBV18 combines with J gene TRBJ1-5; the match to TRBD1 covers 8 bases. From germline, CDR1 is KGHSH and CDR2 LQKENI. The CDR3 is made up of 15 amino acids. V shed 3 bases and J 2 bases; nucleotides not matched to a gene: 3. The CDR3 DNA follows: TGTGCCAGCTCACCGAACAGGGGGGGCAATCAGCCCCAGCATTTT. Translation: CASSPNRGGNQPQHF.

The chain carries TRBV5-1 and TRBJ2-1; tentatively, D is TRBD2 (6 bases). The CDR3 contains 15 residues. Trimming left V 6 bases short and J 2 bases short, with 15 bases between. Per the germline V gene, CDR1 is SGHRS and CDR2 is YFSETQ. In nucleotides, the CDR3 is TGCGCCAGCACCCCTGGTGGAGGGCCCTACAATGAGCAGTTCTTC. Translation gives CASTPGGGPYNEQFF.

This clone has a count of ten or more. The chain joins TRBV15 to TRBJ2-5; TRBD2 matches 8 bases. Germline-derived CDR1 and CDR2 are LNHNV and YYDKDF (reference sequence). The CDR3 contains 14 residues. V dropped 4 bases and J dropped 3; count of bases not matched to a gene: 4. DNA for the CDR3: TGTGCCACCAGCACCGGAGCGGGGGAAGAGACCCAGTACTTC. Amino acids: CATSTGAGEETQYF.

The CDR3 bases are TGTGCCAGCAAACCACTCGACAGGGGTGTAAGAAGCAATCAGCCCCAGCATTTT. Protein product: CASKPLDRGVRSNQPQHF. The chain is built from TRBV28 and TRBJ1-5; the match to TRBD1 covers 8 bases. Germline assignment: CDR1 MDHEN and CDR2 SYDVKM. The CDR3 length is 18 residues. V lost 7 bases, J lost 1 base, and 15 bases stayed unmatched.

This sequence joins TRBV3-1 (or the pseudogene TRBV3-2) and TRBJ1-1; 7 nucleotides agree with TRBD1. With V trimmed by 3 bases and J by 5 bases, 9 bases remained unmatched. Germline lookup yields CDR1 LGHDT and CDR2 YNNKEL (reference sequence). The CDR3 is 15 amino acids. CDR3 protein: CASSQKGQQGTEAFF. The CDR3 DNA sequence: TGTGCCAGCAGCCAGAAAGGGCAACAGGGGACTGAAGCTTTCTTT.

V usage is TRBV5-4 and J usage is TRBJ2-1; D is undetermined. CDR3 size: 13 residues. V was shortened by 2 bases and J by 8 bases, with 11 bases between the two germline ends. Germline CDR1 is SGHNT and CDR2 is YYREEE (reference sequence). CDR3 loop: CASSLSSRDEQFF. The CDR3 nucleotides read TGTGCCAGCAGCTTAAGTAGTCGAGATGAGCAGTTCTTC.

This clone was counted a few times. This rearrangement joins TRBV14 to TRBJ2-3; possible D gene TRBD2, 6 bases. Between the trimmed V and J ends, which lost 2 bases and 9 bases, there was a span of 12 bases. The CDR3 has 13 residues. Germline V gives CDR1 SGHDN, CDR2 FVKESK. CDR3 nucleotides: TGTGCCAGCAGCCAAAATAGCGGAGGGACGCAGTATTTT. It translates to CASSQNSGGTQYF.

This clone has just one count. The chain couples TRBV6-5 to TRBJ1-1; 12 bases map to TRBD1. The CDR3 runs to 13 residues. Germline CDR1 MNHEY, CDR2 SVGAGI. Trimming cost V 2 bases and J 11 bases; bases outside gene matches: 3. Here the CDR3 reads CASSYGTGGLAFF. The CDR3 DNA is TGTGCCAGCAGTTACGGGACAGGGGGCTTGGCTTTCTTT.

The chain recombines TRBV6-4 with TRBJ1-2; D uncertain. Trimming took 4 bases from V and 5 from J, leaving 20 bases between them. The CDR3 spans 16 residues. The germline V gene encodes CDR1 MRHNA and CDR2 SNTAGT. Written as DNA, the CDR3 is TGTGCCAGCAGTGGGTCTGAGGGAGGGAGGGATTATGGCTACACCTTC. Protein product: CASSGSEGGRDYGYTF.

The chain has TRBV27 and TRBJ2-7; 9 nucleotides align to TRBD1. V gave up 6 bases and J gave up 7 bases; unmatched junction bases: 4. The germline V gene encodes CDR1 MNHEY and CDR2 SMNVEV (reference sequence). There are 12 residues in the CDR3. In DNA form, the CDR3 reads TGTGCCAGCAGCTACGGGACAGGGGAGCAGTACTTC. As protein: CASSYGTGEQYF.

CDR3 sequence: CASSRQGSNEKLFF. The DNA for the CDR3 is TGCGCCAGCAGCCGACAGGGTTCTAATGAAAAACTGTTTTTT. V and J are TRBV4-1 and TRBJ1-4; the match to TRBD1 covers 7 bases. Germline assignment: CDR1 MGHRA and CDR2 YSYEKL. The CDR3 length is 14 residues. V shed 4 bases, J shed 3 bases, and the junction held 2 bases outside the gene matches.

The CDR3 bases are TGTGCCAGCAGTCGACAGGGACTTAATGAAAAACTGTTTTTT. Residues: CASSRQGLNEKLFF. The rearrangement uses TRBV28 and TRBJ1-4; 7 nucleotides align to TRBD1. The CDR3 extends over 14 amino acids. V lost 5 bases, J lost 4 bases, and 4 bases stayed unmatched. Germline V gene lookup returns CDR1 MDHEN and CDR2 SYDVKM.

Remarks on this clone: One base away lies a much larger clone, so this may be a sequencing read error. The V gene is TRBV13, the J gene TRBJ1-1; TRBD1 is a possible D gene (6 bases). CDR3 size: 13 residues. The ends were cut back, 4 bases at V and 0 bases at J, with 6 bases in the middle. Per the germline V gene, CDR1 is PRHDT and CDR2 is FYEKMQ (reference sequence). The CDR3 nucleotides are TGTGCCAGCAGCTGGACAGTGAACACTGAAGCTTTCTTT. This gives the protein CASSWTVNTEAFF.